This TCR beta chain was documented in a study of chemoradiotherapy in HPV16-positive cancers. Study-wide results and caveats: Non-HPV-specific T cells did not expand in tumors during treatment, whereas candidate HPV-specific clones and E7-related motifs did. Functional assays defining HPV-specific T cells used only two HPV16-positive patients.

Assay used: immunoSEQ multiplex PCR; TCRdb lists only in-frame clones, some missing. The sample shows nearly 35,000 clones, around 92% of them seen only once. The CDR3 has 14 amino acids. CDR1 and CDR2 (germline): MRHNA, SNTAGT. Trimming stripped 2 bases from V and 2 bases from J, with 9 bases between. In regard to this clone: What it binds is unknown.

The receptor comes from a human donor with HPV-associated anogenital cancer. This chain uses TRBV6-4 with TRBJ1-1; no clear D gene. The starting material was blood, obtained from a patient who underwent chemoradiotherapy. CDR3 protein: CASSDGRDNTEAFF. CDR3 coding DNA: TGTGCCAGCAGTGACGGGAGAGACAACACTGAAGCTTTCTTT.